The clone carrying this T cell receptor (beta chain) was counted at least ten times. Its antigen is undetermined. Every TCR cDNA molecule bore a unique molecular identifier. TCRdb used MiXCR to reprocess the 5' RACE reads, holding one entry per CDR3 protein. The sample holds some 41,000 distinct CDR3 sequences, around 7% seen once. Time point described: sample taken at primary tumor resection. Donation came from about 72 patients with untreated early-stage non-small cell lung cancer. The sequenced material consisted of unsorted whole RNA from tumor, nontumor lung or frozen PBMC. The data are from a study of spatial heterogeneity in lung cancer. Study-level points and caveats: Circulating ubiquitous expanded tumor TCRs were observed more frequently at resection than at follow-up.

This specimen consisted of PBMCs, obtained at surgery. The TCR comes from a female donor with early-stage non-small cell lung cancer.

CDR3 region: CASSFQGPNTEAFF. CDR3 nucleotide sequence: TGCGCCAGCAGCTTCCAGGGGCCGAACACTGAAGCTTTCTTT. The genes are TRBV5-1 and TRBJ1-1; D is perhaps TRBD1 (6 bases). Germline V gene lookup returns CDR1 SGHRS and CDR2 YFSETQ. Trimming took 2 bases from V and 1 from J, leaving 9 bases between them. The CDR3 extends over 14 amino acids. Complete variable domain (other parts from reference TRBV5-1 and TRBJ1-1): KAGVTQTPRYLIKTRGQQVTLSCSPISGHRSVSWYQQTPGQGLQFLFEYFSETQRNKGNFPGRFSGRQFSNSRSEMNVSTLELGDSALYLCASSFQGPNTEAFFGQGTRLTVV.